One TCR beta chain is described in this entry. This specimen belongs to a study of blood T cell repertoires in COVID-19. Study at large: Whether acute or convalescent, the COVID-19 samples came from the United States, Italy and Spain. In each case, the material was cDNA or gDNA derived from T cells, B-cell-depleted T cells, or PBMCs.

The J segment lost 0 bases and the V segment lost 5 bases, leaving 4 bases of the junction unmatched. The CDR3 is 13 residues long. Per the germline V gene, CDR1 is SQVTM and CDR2 is ANQGSEA. As handled by the study authors: Cell counts per sample came from amplifying reference gene primers. Generated by immunoSEQ multiplex PCR, the TCRdb table keeps only in-frame clones and is missing some. The V and J calls and clone size were taken over from that table, and D and trimming were inferred from the DNA. This sample has tens of thousands of clones; 80% to 90% occur once, and the top ten carry 1.3%. The receptor was derived from a woman older than 75 with acute or convalescent COVID-19. The sequenced sample was peripheral blood. The V and J genes are TRBV29-1 and TRBJ2-7; 7 bases agree with TRBD1. The CDR3 here is CSVTGVSSYEQYF. CDR3 sequence (DNA): TGCAGCGTTACAGGGGTTAGCTCCTACGAGCAGTACTTC.